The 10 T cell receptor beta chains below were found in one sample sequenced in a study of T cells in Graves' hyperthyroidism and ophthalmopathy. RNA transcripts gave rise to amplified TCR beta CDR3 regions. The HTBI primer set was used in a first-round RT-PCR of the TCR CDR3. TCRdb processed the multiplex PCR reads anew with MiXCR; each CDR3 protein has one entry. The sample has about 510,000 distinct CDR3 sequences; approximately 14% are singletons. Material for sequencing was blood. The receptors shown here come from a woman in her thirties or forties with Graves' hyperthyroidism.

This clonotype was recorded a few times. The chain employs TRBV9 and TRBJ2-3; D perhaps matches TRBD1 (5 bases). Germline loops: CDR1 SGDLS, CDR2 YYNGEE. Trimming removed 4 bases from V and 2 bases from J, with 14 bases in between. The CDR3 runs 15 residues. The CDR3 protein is CASSLSDSNTDTQYF. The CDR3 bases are TGTGCCAGCAGCCTAAGCGACAGTAACACAGATACGCAGTATTTT.

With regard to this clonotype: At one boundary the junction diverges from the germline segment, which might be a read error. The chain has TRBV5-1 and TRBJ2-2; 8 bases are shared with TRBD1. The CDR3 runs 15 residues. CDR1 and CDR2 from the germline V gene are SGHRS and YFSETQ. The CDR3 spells CASSTRTGFTGELFF. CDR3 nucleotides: TGTGCCAGCAGCACTCGGACAGGGTTCACCGGGGAGCTGTTTTTT.

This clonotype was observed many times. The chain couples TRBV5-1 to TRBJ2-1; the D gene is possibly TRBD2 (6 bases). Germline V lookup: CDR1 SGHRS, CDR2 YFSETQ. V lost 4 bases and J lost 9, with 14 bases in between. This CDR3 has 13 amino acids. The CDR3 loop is CASSGTAPGEQFF. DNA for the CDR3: TGCGCCAGCAGCGGGACTGCCCCCGGTGAGCAGTTCTTC.

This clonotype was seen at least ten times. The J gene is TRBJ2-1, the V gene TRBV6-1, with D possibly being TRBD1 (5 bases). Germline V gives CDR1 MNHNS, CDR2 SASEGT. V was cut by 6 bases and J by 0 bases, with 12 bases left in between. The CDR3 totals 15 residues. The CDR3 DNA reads TGTGCCAGCAGCTACAGGAGTTTCTCCTACAATGAGCAGTTCTTC. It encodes CASSYRSFSYNEQFF.

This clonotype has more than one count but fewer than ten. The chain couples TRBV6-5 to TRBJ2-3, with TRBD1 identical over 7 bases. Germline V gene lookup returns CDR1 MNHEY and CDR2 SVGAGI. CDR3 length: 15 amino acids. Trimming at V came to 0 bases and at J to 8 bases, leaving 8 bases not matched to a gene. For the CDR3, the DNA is TGTGCCAGCAGTTACTCCGACAGGGTTGGGAGTACGCAGTATTTT. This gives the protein CASSYSDRVGSTQYF.

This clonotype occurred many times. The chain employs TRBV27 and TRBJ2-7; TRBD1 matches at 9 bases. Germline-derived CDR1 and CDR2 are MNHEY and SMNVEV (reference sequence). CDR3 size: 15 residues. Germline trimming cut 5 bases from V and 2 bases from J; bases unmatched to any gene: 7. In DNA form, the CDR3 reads TGTGCCAGCAGTGGTGGACAGGGGAGGGCCTACGAGCAGTACTTC. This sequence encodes CASSGGQGRAYEQYF.

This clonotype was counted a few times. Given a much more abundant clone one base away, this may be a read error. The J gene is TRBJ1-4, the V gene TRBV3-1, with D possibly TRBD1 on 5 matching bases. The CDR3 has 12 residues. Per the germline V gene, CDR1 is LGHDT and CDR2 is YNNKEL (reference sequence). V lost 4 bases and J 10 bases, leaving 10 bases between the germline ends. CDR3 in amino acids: CASSRTRGKLFF. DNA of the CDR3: TGTGCCAGCAGCCGGACAAGGGGAAAACTGTTTTTT.

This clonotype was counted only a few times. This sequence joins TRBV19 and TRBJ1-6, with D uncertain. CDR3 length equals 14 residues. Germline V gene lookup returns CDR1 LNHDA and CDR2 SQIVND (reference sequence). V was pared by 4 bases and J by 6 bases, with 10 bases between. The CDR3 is CASSTGRLNSPLHF. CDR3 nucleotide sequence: TGTGCCAGTAGTACCGGGAGGCTTAATTCACCCCTCCACTTT.

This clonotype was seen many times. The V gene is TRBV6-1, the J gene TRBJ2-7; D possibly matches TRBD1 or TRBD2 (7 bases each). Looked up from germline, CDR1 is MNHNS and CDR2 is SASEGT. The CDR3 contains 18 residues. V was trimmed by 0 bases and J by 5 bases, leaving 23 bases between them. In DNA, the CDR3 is TGTGCCAGCAGTGAAGCGAGGTGGCAGGGGGGGTTCTGGAACGAGCAGTACTTC. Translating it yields CASSEARWQGGFWNEQYF.

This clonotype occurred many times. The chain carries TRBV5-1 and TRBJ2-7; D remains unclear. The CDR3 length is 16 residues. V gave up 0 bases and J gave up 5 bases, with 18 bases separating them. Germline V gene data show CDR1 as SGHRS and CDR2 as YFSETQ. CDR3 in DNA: TGCGCCAGCAGCTTGGATATGGCAGGTAATATGGACGAGCAGTACTTC. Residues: CASSLDMAGNMDEQYF.